This passage covers 18 T cell receptor beta chains from one sample sequenced in a study of post-analysis software for immune sequencing data. Their antigen targets remain unknown. The study's findings and limits: Comparison of patients with controls showed a handful of TRBV segments more frequent in patients, TRBV5-6, TRBV5-1 and TRBV20-1 among them.

Presence of unique molecular identifiers characterized the TCR beta cDNA libraries. TCRdb used MiXCR to reprocess the PCR reads, holding one entry per CDR3 protein. The profile shows about 820,000 distinct CDR3 sequences, approximately 50% of them singletons. The sequenced material came from blood. These receptors came from a girl aged 5 to 17 with multiple sclerosis.

The chain uses TRBV7-7 and TRBJ2-5, with 7 nucleotides matching TRBD2. The V gene end was trimmed by 1 base and the J gene end by 4 bases; junction bases not matched to a gene: 6. The CDR3 contains 15 residues. Germline V gene lookup returns CDR1 SSHAT and CDR2 FNYEAQ (reference sequence). CDR3 loop: CASSLDMGGTETQYF. CDR3 coding DNA: TGTGCCAGCAGCTTAGATATGGGGGGGACAGAGACCCAGTACTTC.

The chain joins TRBV6-5 to TRBJ2-7, with TRBD1 matching over 8 bases. The CDR3 has 15 residues. The V and J ends lost 1 base and 2 bases, in that order; junction bases with no gene match: 4. CDR1 is MNHEY, CDR2 SVGAGI, per germline. The CDR3 DNA is TGTGCCAGCAGTTACTACCAGGGGGCCGCCTACGAGCAGTACTTC. Protein sequence: CASSYYQGAAYEQYF.

V usage is TRBV6-5 and J usage is TRBJ2-7; D is unclear. CDR1 is MNHEY and CDR2 is SVGAGI in the germline V gene. The CDR3 has 13 amino acids. V was cut by 0 bases and J by 3 bases, with 6 bases left in between. CDR3 loop: CASSYSVFYEQYF. The CDR3 nucleotides read TGTGCCAGCAGTTACTCGGTCTTCTACGAGCAGTACTTC.

V and J are TRBV5-1 and TRBJ2-7; D is perhaps TRBD1 (5 bases). CDR1 SGHRS and CDR2 YFSETQ come from the germline V gene. Trimming removed 3 bases at V and 7 bases at J, with 14 bases between. The CDR3 runs 13 residues. The CDR3 loop is CASSWAKGREQYF. CDR3 DNA sequence: TGCGCCAGCAGCTGGGCTAAGGGGCGGGAGCAGTACTTC.

In DNA, the CDR3 is TGTGCCACCAGCAGATCCAGGACAGTATACTACGAGCAGTACTTC. Protein sequence: CATSRSRTVYYEQYF. The rearrangement joins TRBV15 to TRBJ2-5; D possibly corresponds to TRBD1 (6 bases). Matching the DNA end better, TRBJ2-7 makes the J call doubtful. CDR1 is LNHNV and CDR2 is YYDKDF in the germline V gene (reference sequence). The CDR3 sequence is 15 residues long.

Remarks on this clonotype: Sequence at one end of the junction differs from germline and may be a read error. V usage is TRBV7-9 and J usage is TRBJ1-2, with D unclear. The length of the CDR3 is 14 residues. The germline V gene has CDR1 SEHNR and CDR2 FQNEAQ (reference sequence). In DNA form, the CDR3 reads TGTGCCGGCAGCTTGGCCACCTTTGGTTGGGGCTACACCTTC. It yields the protein CAGSLATFGWGYTF.

The J gene is TRBJ2-4, the V gene TRBV7-3, with D perhaps assigned TRBD1 or TRBD2 (6 bases each). V gave up 5 bases and J gave up 5 bases, with 19 bases separating them. The CDR3 length is 16 residues. Germline CDR1 is SGHTA and CDR2 is FQGTGA. The CDR3: CASSPNGGGTQNIQYF. CDR3 bases: TGTGCCAGCAGCCCTAATGGAGGGGGGACGCAAAACATTCAGTACTTC.

This clonotype has just a few counts. The chain is built from TRBV29-1 and TRBJ2-3, with 7 bases matching TRBD2. The CDR3 runs to 15 residues. The trim removed 0 bases at V and 1 base at J, leaving 4 bases unmatched. Germline CDR1 and CDR2: SQVTM and ANQGSEA. Here the CDR3 DNA reads TGCAGCGTTGAAGATCTAAGCGGGGGCACAGATACGCAGTATTTT. Translating gives CSVEDLSGGTDTQYF.

The rearrangement uses TRBV9 and TRBJ2-1; 12 nucleotides line up with TRBD2. Germline lookup yields CDR1 SGDLS and CDR2 YYNGEE. The ends lost 3 bases at V and 7 bases at J; junction bases unmatched: 8. This CDR3 is built from 16 residues. CDR3 bases: TGTGCCAGCAGCGCCGCGGAACTAGCGGGGGGAAATGAGCAGTTCTTC. Its protein product is CASSAAELAGGNEQFF. The full variable domain, rest sourced from reference TRBV9 and TRBJ2-1, is DSGVTQTPKHLITATGQRVTLRCSPRSGDLSVYWYQQSLDQGLQFLIQYYNGEERAKGNILERFSAQQFPDLHSELNLSSLELGDSALYFCASSAAELAGGNEQFFGPGTRLTVL.

This chain uses TRBV20-1 with TRBJ2-3; 8 nucleotides line up with TRBD2. V lost 6 bases, J lost 4 bases, and 9 bases stayed unmatched. The CDR3 has 14 residues. CDR1 is DFQATT and CDR2 is SNEGSKA in the germline V gene (reference sequence). This chain's CDR3 is CSAPRTGGADTQYF. The CDR3 DNA is TGCAGTGCCCCCCGAACCGGGGGGGCAGATACGCAGTATTTT.

The chain joins TRBV5-1 to TRBJ2-7; 7 bases map to TRBD2. Trimming at V came to 4 bases and at J to 4 bases, leaving 11 bases not matched to a gene. From germline, CDR1 is SGHRS and CDR2 YFSETQ. This CDR3 has 15 amino acids. As DNA, the CDR3 is TGCGCCAGCAGCGCCGGACTAGAATCTCTTTACGAGCAGTACTTC. Translated, it gives CASSAGLESLYEQYF.

This chain joins TRBV20-1 and TRBJ2-5; tentative D call: TRBD2 (5 bases). The CDR3 contains 14 residues. Trimming stripped 6 bases from V and 2 bases from J, with 16 bases between. Germline V gives CDR1 DFQATT, CDR2 SNEGSKA (reference sequence). Here the CDR3 DNA reads TGCAGTGCGGGTGAGGGCAGGCTACAAGAGACCCAGTACTTC. Its translation is CSAGEGRLQETQYF.

CDR3 amino acids: CASISGREREQFF. CDR3 sequence (DNA): TGTGCCAGCATCTCCGGGCGGGAGCGGGAGCAGTTCTTC. The rearrangement joins TRBV28 to TRBJ2-1; 7 positions agree with TRBD2. Germline CDR1 MDHEN, CDR2 SYDVKM. With V trimmed by 7 bases and J by 10 bases, 10 bases remained unmatched. The CDR3 spans 13 residues. The full variable domain, completed using reference TRBV28 and TRBJ2-1, is DVKVTQSSRYLVKRTGEKVFLECVQDMDHENMFWYRQDPGLGLRLIYFSYDVKMKEKGDIPEGYSVSREKKERFSLILESASTNQTSMYLCASISGREREQFFGPGTRLTVL.

J is TRBJ2-3 and V is TRBV12-3 or TRBV12-4; D might be TRBD2 (5 bases). CDR3 size: 15 residues. V was pared by 3 bases and J by 8 bases, with 18 bases between. Here the CDR3 reads CASSLPMDVAGTQYF. For the CDR3, the DNA is TGTGCCAGCAGTTTGCCCATGGATGTGGCGGGTACGCAGTATTTT.

The chain is built from TRBV20-1 and TRBJ2-7; 7 bases map to TRBD1. CDR1 and CDR2 from the germline V gene are DFQATT and SNEGSKA (reference sequence). V shed 3 bases, J shed 6 bases, and the junction held 8 bases outside the gene matches. The CDR3 length is 13 residues. CDR3 in amino acids: CSARAQGSAEQYF. CDR3 DNA: TGCAGTGCTAGGGCACAGGGGTCGGCCGAGCAGTACTTC.

This clonotype was found once. The chain couples TRBV3-1 to TRBJ1-2, with TRBD1 identical over 8 bases. The CDR3 is 14 amino acids. Germline trimming cut 3 bases from V and 4 bases from J; bases unmatched to any gene: 4. The V gene's germline CDR1 is LGHDT and CDR2 YNNKEL (reference sequence). Written as DNA, the CDR3 is TGTGCCAGCAGCCACCGGGACAGGTTCTATGGCTACACCTTC. Protein product: CASSHRDRFYGYTF.

In this sample, this clonotype turned up once. The rearrangement links TRBV20-1 to TRBJ1-1; D gene unclear. This CDR3 has 12 amino acids. V lost 6 bases and J 5 bases, leaving 13 bases between the germline ends. Germline V gives CDR1 DFQATT, CDR2 SNEGSKA (reference sequence). The CDR3 spells CSAPLMRTEAFF. As DNA, the CDR3 is TGCAGTGCCCCCTTGATGCGGACTGAAGCTTTCTTT.

This rearrangement joins TRBV20-1 to TRBJ2-4; 9 bases are shared with TRBD2. V trimming: 0 bases; J trimming: 8 bases; junction bases outside the gene matches: 14. This CDR3 contains 17 residues. Germline values: CDR1 DFQATT, CDR2 SNEGSKA (reference sequence). CDR3 region: CSARDRGVAGVGDIQYF. In DNA form, the CDR3 reads TGCAGTGCTAGAGATCGCGGTGTAGCGGGAGTTGGAGACATTCAGTACTTC.